This T cell receptor beta chain was obtained from a study of CD8+CD57+ T cells in acquired aplastic anemia. Study in general: Mean DNA quantity obtained from sorted CD4+ and CD8+ cells was about 3.2 ug. Study results and limitations: Patients showed no significant difference from controls in CD8+ Simpson's diversity.

Patients sequenced had flow cytometry evidence of CD8+CD57+ cell expansion. Among the patients, all had severe acquired aplastic anemia. Blood was sampled before the patients had received any therapy. Genomic DNA acted as the template from which TCR beta VDJ combination and CDR3 sequence profiling were carried out. MiXCR was run by TCRdb on the reads, yielding one entry per CDR3 protein. The table records roughly 500,000 distinct CDR3 sequences, less than 35% of them present only once. V lost 10 bases, J lost 4 bases, and 12 bases stayed unmatched. The CDR3 length is 14 residues. Germline CDR1 is ENHRY and CDR2 is SYGVKD. Note on this clonotype: The antigen remains undetermined.

The receptor was derived from a human donor with aplastic anemia. Source material: sorted CD4+, CD8+, or CD8+CD57+ T cells (not recorded which) from PBMCs. The V and J genes are TRBV10-3 and TRBJ2-7; 8 bases line up with TRBD2. The CDR3 here is CATTSTGGLYEQYV. The CDR3 nucleotides are TGTGCCACCACCTCGACGGGGGGGCTTTACGAGCAGTACGTC.